This is a list of T cell receptor beta chains from one sample in a study of blood T cell repertoires in COVID-19. Profiling relied on immunoSEQ multiplex PCR, and the TCRdb table lists in-frame clones only, not all of them. The profile shows some 250,000 clones, approximately 90% of them singletons. The source material was PBMCs or T cells enriched from blood (not recorded which). The receptors were sampled from a man between 35 and 55 years old who had recovered from COVID-19. The CDR3 runs from the conserved cysteine through the conserved F or W. D genes are given only for firm matches. Some rows have no size entry. The others give once, few or many, or a class for an expanded clone.

clone size	J gene	V gene	D gene	CDR3 DNA	CDR3 protein
NA	TRBJ2-5	TRBV11-2	TRBD2	TGTGCCAGCAGCCAACCTGGACTAGCGCCCTACCAAGAGACCCAGTACTTC	CASSQPGLAPYQETQYF
NA	TRBJ2-5	TRBV11-1	NA	TGTGCCAGCAGCGAGGGCTCGTCGGAGACCCAGTACTTC	CASSEGSSETQYF
NA	TRBJ2-7	TRBV4-1	TRBD1	TGCGCCAGCAGCCAAGGCTGGAACAGGGGGCAATACGAGCAGTACTTC	CASSQGWNRGQYEQYF
NA	TRBJ2-3	TRBV11-1	NA	TGTGCCAGCAGCTTAAGGACAGTGACAGATACGCAGTATTTT	CASSLRTVTDTQYF
NA	TRBJ2-1	TRBV7-9	NA	TGTGCCAGCAGCTTAGCTAGGACTTTAAATGAGCAGTTCTTC	CASSLARTLNEQFF
NA	TRBJ1-2	TRBV3-1/TRBV3-2	TRBD1	TGTGCCAGCAGCCCAGGGAAGGACAGGGTAAACTATGGCTACACCTTC	CASSPGKDRVNYGYTF
few	TRBJ2-7	TRBV2	TRBD2	TGTGCCAGCAGAGCTCTAGCGGGAGCAACCTACGAGCAGTACTTC	CASRALAGATYEQYF
many	TRBJ2-7	TRBV28	NA	TGTGCCAGCAGTTCAATCCCAAGAGGACAGAAACACCCCTACGAGCAGTACTTC	CASSSIPRGQKHPYEQYF
NA	TRBJ2-5	TRBV5-4	TRBD1	TGTGCCAGCAGCGGACAGGGGAGATCCCAAGAGACCCAGTACTTC	CASSGQGRSQETQYF
NA	TRBJ1-1	TRBV4-1	TRBD1	TGCGCCAGCAGCCATGTCCGGGACAGGGGGCCTAACACTGAAGCTTTCTTT	CASSHVRDRGPNTEAFF
NA	TRBJ2-5	TRBV5-1	TRBD2	TGCGCCAGCAGCTTGACGGGACTAGCGGGAGAAGAGACCCAGTACTTC	CASSLTGLAGEETQYF
NA	TRBJ2-4	TRBV3-1/TRBV3-2	TRBD1	TGTGCCAGCAGCCAAGCGCGACAGGGTTTAAACATTCAGTACTTC	CASSQARQGLNIQYF
NA	TRBJ1-5	TRBV11-2	NA	TGTGCCAGCAGCCCAGGGGAGAATAGCAATCAGCCCCAGCATTTT	CASSPGENSNQPQHF
NA	TRBJ2-1	TRBV9	TRBD1	TGTGCCAGCAGCGTAGCTACAGGGGCCAATGAGCAGTTCTTC	CASSVATGANEQFF
NA	TRBJ2-2	TRBV19	TRBD2	TGTGCCACCCGCCCCCACGGACTAGCGGGGGGCCGAAACAACACCGGGGAGCTGTTTTTT	CATRPHGLAGGRNNTGELFF
NA	TRBJ1-2	TRBV9	NA	TGTGCCAGCAGCGTAGGGGCAGGGGCCTCTAACTATGGCTACACCTTC	CASSVGAGASNYGYTF
NA	TRBJ1-1	TRBV6-6	NA	TGTGCCAGCAGTTACGGCAGGGGCAGGGGCACTGAAGCTTTCTTT	CASSYGRGRGTEAFF
NA	TRBJ1-2	TRBV11-2	TRBD1	TGTGCCAGCAGCTTAGTTCCGGGACAGCCGATCTATGGCTACACCTTC	CASSLVPGQPIYGYTF
NA	TRBJ2-4	TRBV12-3/TRBV12-4	NA	TGTGCCAGCAGTTTAAGTCGCGGGGAGCCCCGGTACTTC	CASSLSRGEPRYF
once	TRBJ1-2	TRBV5-4	TRBD1	TGTGCCAGCAGCTCGGACAGGGCTAACTATGGCTACACCTTC	CASSSDRANYGYTF
NA	TRBJ2-7	TRBV3-1/TRBV3-2	NA	TGTGCCAGCAGCCACAGACCGAACCAGGTGGATGAGCAGTACTTC	CASSHRPNQVDEQYF
NA	TRBJ1-2	TRBV29-1	NA	TGCAGCGTGGACGGGGGGCCCGACTATGGCTACACCTTC	CSVDGGPDYGYTF
once	TRBJ2-7	TRBV29-1	TRBD1	TGCAGCGTTAAACCTAAGGGACAGGGCTACGAGCAGTACTTC	CSVKPKGQGYEQYF
NA	TRBJ2-3	TRBV5-1	NA	TGCGCCAGCAGCTTGGCACAGATGGGCACAGATACGCAGTATTTT	CASSLAQMGTDTQYF
NA	TRBJ1-2	TRBV18	NA	TGTGCCAGCTCAGTTACAGGGTCGGGCTATGGCTACACCTTC	CASSVTGSGYGYTF
once	TRBJ2-7	TRBV6-5	TRBD2	TGTGCCAGTCACGGGGGGACTCCCTACGAGCAGTACTTC	CASHGGTPYEQYF
NA	TRBJ2-7	TRBV29-1	TRBD1	TGCAGCGTCCTCCGGGACAGGGGGTACGAGCAGTACTTC	CSVLRDRGYEQYF
few	TRBJ1-6	TRBV11-3	NA	TGTGCCAGCAGCTTCTCCTCCTATAATTCACCCCTCCACTTT	CASSFSSYNSPLHF
NA	TRBJ1-2	TRBV7-9	NA	TGTGCCAGCAGCCTCAGGGCCTATGGCTACACCTTC	CASSLRAYGYTF
NA	TRBJ2-1	TRBV7-2	TRBD2	TGTGCCAGCAGCTTCCCGGGACTAGCGGCCTTGAGCTCCTACAATGAGCAGTTCTTC	CASSFPGLAALSSYNEQFF
NA	TRBJ2-2	TRBV15	TRBD1	TGTGCCACCAGGACCTACAGGGGTCAAACCTCCAACACCGGGGAGCTGTTTTTT	CATRTYRGQTSNTGELFF
NA	TRBJ1-4	TRBV29-1	NA	TGCAGCGCCAGTGGGTCGGAGGGTAATGAAAAACTGTTTTTT	CSASGSEGNEKLFF
once	TRBJ2-7	TRBV19	NA	TGTGCCAGTAGTATAGACAAGGGGCCCTACGAGCAGTACTTC	CASSIDKGPYEQYF
NA	TRBJ1-1	TRBV9	NA	TGTGCCAGCAGCGTAGCTCCCGCGTATTCCAACACTGAAGCTTTCTTT	CASSVAPAYSNTEAFF
NA	TRBJ1-1	TRBV12-3/TRBV12-4	TRBD1	TGTGCCAGCACCCGACAGGGTGGCGCTGAAGCTTTCTTT	CASTRQGGAEAFF